The 15 T cell receptor beta chains below all came from one sample that was sequenced in a study of blood T cell repertoires in COVID-19 (dated by TCRdb to between 2020 and 2021). Library preparation used the immunoSEQ multiplex PCR assay. In its TCRdb copy, this immuneACCESS table keeps in-frame sequences only and misses some clones. Where compared with another copy, unresolved V genes explain less than half of these, and the others have no known cause. The sample table contains about 120,000 clones; only one count was recorded for 87% of them. The ten largest clones capture 7.7% of the sample. The sequenced sample was peripheral blood. The receptor source for this set is a human donor in a cohort sampled during active COVID-19.

A note on this clone: A read error may produce the germline difference seen at one junction end. This chain uses TRBV7-8 with TRBJ1-5; D gene ambiguous. This CDR3 is 13 amino acids long. The germline V gene has CDR1 SGHVS and CDR2 FQNEAQ. The DNA for the CDR3 is TGTGCCAGCAGCTTAGGAGACTCCGAGCCCCGGCATTTT. Translation: CASSLGDSEPRHF. Filled out from reference TRBV7-8 and TRBJ1-5, the complete variable domain reads GAGVSQSPRYKVAKRGQDVALRCDPISGHVSLFWYQQALGQGPEFLTYFQNEAQLDKSGLPSDRFFAERPEGSVSTLKIQRTQQEDSAVYLCASSLGDSEPRHFGDGTRLSIL.

The V call is TRBV18, the J call TRBJ1-5, with D uncertain. The CDR3 has 14 residues. Trimming removed 0 bases at V and 6 bases at J, with 9 bases between. Germline V gene lookup returns CDR1 KGHSH and CDR2 LQKENI. CDR3 DNA sequence: TGTGCCAGCTCACCACCGGGAGGGAGTCAGCCCCAGCATTTT. Translation: CASSPPGGSQPQHF.

The CDR3 nucleotides read TGCGCCAGCAGCCTGACTAGCGGGAGGGCGGGGAATGAGCAGTTCTTC. Encoded protein: CASSLTSGRAGNEQFF. The genes are TRBV5-1 and TRBJ2-1; TRBD2 aligns across 14 bases. Germline V gene lookup returns CDR1 SGHRS and CDR2 YFSETQ. The CDR3 is 16 amino acids. V lost 4 bases to trimming and J lost 7 bases; unmatched junction nucleotides: 7.

The rearrangement joins TRBV7-6 to TRBJ1-1, with TRBD1 as a possible D gene (6 bases). V shed 5 bases and J shed 1 base, with 14 bases lying between them. Germline V gene sequence: CDR1 SGHVS, CDR2 FNYEAQ. The CDR3 loop spans 15 amino acids. The CDR3 here is CASSKGGPSNTEAFF. CDR3 coding DNA: TGTGCCAGCAGCAAGGGGGGGCCCTCGAACACTGAAGCTTTCTTT.

With respect to this clone: The same CDR3 is also encoded by other DNA sequences in this sample. The chain has TRBV19 and TRBJ2-7, with TRBD1 matching over 9 bases. Unmatched junction bases numbered 7, after V lost 6 bases and J lost 7 bases. The CDR3 contains 13 residues. The V gene's germline CDR1 is LNHDA and CDR2 SQIVND (reference sequence). The CDR3 DNA sequence: TGTGCCAGTAGCCCTAGACAGGGGGGAGAGCAGTACTTC. This gives the protein CASSPRQGGEQYF.

The chain joins TRBV9 to TRBJ2-1; 12 bases match TRBD2. Germline-derived CDR1 and CDR2 are SGDLS and YYNGEE. This CDR3 contains 15 residues. The V segment lost 0 bases and the J segment 8 bases; nucleotides outside the gene matches: 3. The CDR3 sequence: CASSVGTSGVYEQFF. CDR3 in DNA: TGTGCCAGCAGCGTAGGGACTAGCGGGGTGTATGAGCAGTTCTTC.

The J gene is TRBJ2-1, the V gene TRBV19; TRBD1 matches 7 bases. Trimming removed 5 bases from V and 2 bases from J; junction bases left unmatched: 6. The germline V gene encodes CDR1 LNHDA and CDR2 SQIVND (reference sequence). The CDR3 extends over 15 amino acids. The CDR3 DNA sequence: TGTGCCAGTAGTCCCAGACAGGGTGCCTACAATGAGCAGTTCTTC. Protein sequence: CASSPRQGAYNEQFF. Based on the CDR3 plus reference TRBV19 and TRBJ2-1, the full variable domain is DGGITQSPKYLFRKEGQNVTLSCEQNLNHDAMYWYRQDPGQGLRLIYYSQIVNDFQKGDIAEGYSVSREKKESFPLTVTSAQKNPTAFYLCASSPRQGAYNEQFFGPGTRLTVL.

This clone was observed a few times. The V call is TRBV10-2, the J call TRBJ2-7; 7 bases align to TRBD1. The CDR3 is 13 amino acids. V dropped 6 bases and J dropped 4; count of bases not matched to a gene: 6. CDR1 is WSHSY, CDR2 SAAADI, per germline. The CDR3 protein is CASRVGQRYEQYF. The CDR3 DNA follows: TGCGCCAGCAGGGTGGGACAGCGTTACGAGCAGTACTTC.

V gene TRBV3-1 (or the pseudogene TRBV3-2) combines with J gene TRBJ1-2; D is uncertain. With 4 bases removed from V and 5 bases from J, the gap between germline ends came to 17 bases. Germline assignment: CDR1 LGHDT and CDR2 YNNKEL (reference sequence). The length of the CDR3 is 15 residues. In DNA form, the CDR3 reads TGTGCCAGCAGCCCCCAGAGGAGGCCGTTGTATGGCTACACCTTC. Translating gives CASSPQRRPLYGYTF.

CDR3 in amino acids: CASSISRQGADTQYF. The CDR3 nucleotides are TGTGCCAGTAGTATAAGCAGACAGGGGGCAGATACGCAGTATTTT. The rearrangement uses TRBV19 and TRBJ2-3; 9 nucleotides line up with TRBD1. The germline CDR1 and CDR2 sequences are LNHDA and SQIVND (reference sequence). The J segment lost 4 bases and the V segment lost 2 bases, leaving 4 bases of the junction unmatched. The CDR3 has 15 amino acids.

As to this clone: A junction boundary mismatches the germline segment, possibly from a read error. The genes are TRBV6-5 and TRBJ1-2; the match to TRBD1 covers 8 bases. Germline CDR1 is MNHEY and CDR2 is SVGAGI. The CDR3 has 14 residues. Here the CDR3 reads CASNGFGTGHGYTF. The CDR3 coding sequence is TGTGCAAGCAACGGCTTTGGGACAGGTCATGGCTACACCTTC.

The chain is built from TRBV28 and TRBJ2-1; D may be TRBD1 (6 bases). The germline CDR1 and CDR2 sequences are MDHEN and SYDVKM. V lost 8 bases and J 10 bases, leaving 18 bases between the germline ends. CDR3 size: 13 residues. The CDR3 coding sequence is TGTGCCAGCGAAGTCTCGACAGGTAACGAGCAGTTCTTC. The encoded protein is CASEVSTGNEQFF. The full variable domain, in which reference TRBV28 and TRBJ2-1 provide the parts outside the CDR3, is DVKVTQSSRYLVKRTGEKVFLECVQDMDHENMFWYRQDPGLGLRLIYFSYDVKMKEKGDIPEGYSVSREKKERFSLILESASTNQTSMYLCASEVSTGNEQFFGPGTRLTVL.

CDR3 amino acids: CASSSDTYGYTF. For the CDR3, the DNA is TGTGCCAGCAGCTCCGACACGTATGGCTACACCTTC. V is TRBV5-6 and J is TRBJ1-2; D gene uncertain. Trimming left V 3 bases short and J 5 bases short, with 8 bases between. The CDR3 is 12 amino acids. Germline lookup yields CDR1 SGHDT and CDR2 YYEEEE.

The V and J genes are TRBV5-1 and TRBJ2-6, with a possible D match to TRBD2 (6 bases). The germline V gene encodes CDR1 SGHRS and CDR2 YFSETQ. The ends were cut back, 4 bases at V and 0 bases at J, with 17 bases in the middle. The CDR3 covers 18 residues. The CDR3 bases are TGCGCCAGCAGCACCCCCGGAGGGATGAGCTCTGGGGCCAACGTCCTGACTTTC. Translating it yields CASSTPGGMSSGANVLTF.

The chain has TRBV11-2 and TRBJ2-3; 12 bases map to TRBD2. The CDR3 is 15 amino acids. Trimming removed 4 bases from V and 14 bases from J; junction bases left unmatched: 13. Germline V gene sequence: CDR1 SGHAT, CDR2 FQNNGV. In DNA, the CDR3 is TGTGCCAGCAGCTATCGGACTAGCGGGATTACTATAGCGTATTTT. Protein product: CASSYRTSGITIAYF. Full variable domain (outside the CDR3, taken from reference TRBV11-2 and TRBJ2-3): EAGVAQSPRYKIIEKRQSVAFWCNPISGHATLYWYQQILGQGPKLLIQFQNNGVVDDSQLPKDRFSAERLKGVDSTLKIQPAKLEDSAVYLCASSYRTSGITIAYFGPGTRLTVL.